The 27 T cell receptor beta chains below were found in one sample sequenced in a study of T cell responses to AZD1222 COVID-19 vaccine. Some clones are missing from TCRdb's copy, which holds only in-frame ones; the method was immunoSEQ multiplex PCR. The sample lists about 130,000 clones, more than 85% occurring once. The specimen was peripheral blood, collected 28 days after the second AZD1222 dose. These TCRs come from an adult who received the AZD1222 COVID-19 vaccine.

J is TRBJ2-1 and V is TRBV9, with 10 bases aligning to TRBD2. The CDR3 has 15 residues. The junction had 6 bases not matched to a gene; V was cut back by 4 bases and J by 5 bases. Germline V gene lookup returns CDR1 SGDLS and CDR2 YYNGEE. CDR3 residues: CASSPSGSYHNEQFF. CDR3 coding DNA: TGTGCCAGCAGCCCTAGCGGGAGTTACCACAATGAGCAGTTCTTC.

This rearrangement joins TRBV9 to TRBJ2-3; 9 bases fit TRBD2. This CDR3 contains 17 residues. V was clipped by 0 bases and J by 2 bases; unmatched bases: 7. Germline V CDR1 and CDR2: SGDLS, YYNGEE. The CDR3 DNA follows: TGTGCCAGCAGCGTAGGGGGCCTAGCGGGGAACACAGATACGCAGTATTTT. Residues: CASSVGGLAGNTDTQYF. The full variable domain, completed using reference TRBV9 and TRBJ2-3, is DSGVTQTPKHLITATGQRVTLRCSPRSGDLSVYWYQQSLDQGLQFLIQYYNGEERAKGNILERFSAQQFPDLHSELNLSSLELGDSALYFCASSVGGLAGNTDTQYFGPGTRLTVL.

Only a few counts were recorded for this clone. The chain has TRBV19 and TRBJ1-2; D uncertain. This CDR3 has 14 amino acids. Germline V lookup: CDR1 LNHDA, CDR2 SQIVND (reference sequence). Trimming took 5 bases from V and 0 from J, leaving 10 bases between them. This CDR3 reads CASSVAPSNYGYTF. The CDR3 DNA reads TGTGCCAGTAGTGTAGCGCCTTCTAACTATGGCTACACCTTC.

This chain connects TRBV9 to TRBJ1-4, with a possible D match to TRBD1 (6 bases). CDR3 length: 15 amino acids. V was cut by 0 bases and J by 2 bases, with 8 bases left in between. Germline values: CDR1 SGDLS, CDR2 YYNGEE. The CDR3 DNA reads as TGTGCCAGCAGCGTAGCGGGACACACTAATGAAAAACTGTTTTTT. Translation: CASSVAGHTNEKLFF.

V and J are TRBV29-1 and TRBJ2-7; weak D call: TRBD1 (5 bases). V dropped 6 bases and J dropped 3 bases, with 9 bases sitting between them. Germline-derived CDR1 and CDR2 are SQVTM and ANQGSEA. There are 11 residues in the CDR3. This CDR3 is CSVTVNYEQYV. The CDR3 DNA reads as TGCAGCGTGACAGTGAACTACGAGCAGTACGTC.

The count of this clone is one. The genes are TRBV24-1 and TRBJ1-1, with 7 bases matching TRBD1. The V segment lost 8 bases and the J segment 1 base; nucleotides outside the gene matches: 6. This CDR3 contains 14 residues. The germline gives CDR1 KGHDR, CDR2 SFDVKD. CDR3 protein: CATKTGPENTEAFF. The CDR3 DNA is TGTGCCACCAAGACAGGGCCGGAGAACACTGAAGCTTTCTTT.

The CDR3 loop reads CASSPQGDSPLHF. In DNA, the CDR3 is TGTGCCAGCAGCCCCCAAGGGGATTCACCCCTCCACTTT. V is TRBV7-9 and J is TRBJ1-6; D possibly corresponds to TRBD1 (5 bases). V was cut by 5 bases and J by 8 bases, with 10 bases left in between. This CDR3 contains 13 residues. The germline V gene has CDR1 SEHNR and CDR2 FQNEAQ (reference sequence).

The rearrangement joins TRBV5-1 to TRBJ2-7; 13 bases agree with TRBD2. CDR3 size: 17 residues. V lost 0 bases to trimming and J lost 1 base; unmatched junction nucleotides: 4. Germline V CDR1 and CDR2: SGHRS, YFSETQ. The CDR3: CASSLGSGLAGSYEQYV. The CDR3 nucleotides are TGCGCCAGCAGCTTGGGGTCGGGACTAGCGGGATCCTACGAGCAGTACGTC.

About this clone itself: The junction shows a germline mismatch at one end, possibly a read error. Different DNA sequences within this sample yield the same CDR3. The rearrangement uses TRBV19 and TRBJ2-6; 14 bases are shared with TRBD2. CDR3 length: 18 amino acids. From germline, CDR1 is LNHDA and CDR2 SQIVND (reference sequence). The CDR3 protein is CASSKGLAGDSGANVLTF. The CDR3 nucleotides read TGTGCCAGCAGTAAGGGACTAGCGGGAGACTCTGGGGCCAACGTCCTGACTTTC.

V and J are TRBV2 and TRBJ2-7; 9 positions match TRBD2. Losses at the gene ends were 3 bases for V and 5 bases for J; bases not matched to a gene: 8. The CDR3 is made up of 15 amino acids. Germline V gene lookup returns CDR1 SNHLY and CDR2 FYNNEI. CDR3 in amino acids: CASSDRLAGFHEQYF. The CDR3 DNA reads TGTGCCAGCAGTGATAGGCTAGCGGGGTTCCACGAGCAGTACTTC.

This chain's CDR3 is CASSQGTLYEQFF. The DNA of the CDR3 is TGCGCCAGCAGCCAAGGAACTCTCTATGAGCAGTTCTTC. The V gene is TRBV4-3, the J gene TRBJ2-1; D gene uncertain. CDR3 size: 13 residues. CDR1 and CDR2 from the germline V gene are LGHNA and YSLEER. V gave up 1 base and J gave up 8 bases, with 9 bases separating them.

The chain joins TRBV25-1 to TRBJ1-5, with a possible D match to TRBD1 (5 bases). The germline V gene has CDR1 MGHDK and CDR2 SYGVNS. The V gene lost 6 bases and the J gene lost 2 bases, with 11 bases spanning the gap. The CDR3 loop spans 14 amino acids. The CDR3 DNA reads TGTGCCAGCAGCTCTTCACAGGGCAATCAGCCCCAGCATTTT. Protein product: CASSSSQGNQPQHF.

The chain is built from TRBV23-1 and TRBJ1-1, with TRBD1 matching 7 bases. TRBV23-1 has ORF status, its function being uncertain. Germline trimming cut 8 bases from V and 4 bases from J; bases unmatched to any gene: 7. CDR3 length: 13 amino acids. CDR3 bases: TGCGCCAGCCTCCGACAGGGTTTCACTGAAGCTTTCTTT. Protein: CASLRQGFTEAFF.

This clone was observed a single time. V gene TRBV9 combines with J gene TRBJ1-3; possible D gene TRBD1, 6 bases. This CDR3 comprises 13 residues. CDR1 and CDR2 from the germline V gene are SGDLS and YYNGEE. The V and J ends lost 6 bases and 0 bases respectively, with 7 bases between them. This CDR3 reads CASKGGSGNTIYF. Here the CDR3 DNA reads TGTGCCAGCAAAGGGGGCTCTGGAAACACCATATATTTT.

The CDR3 sequence: CASSLGRGPGQPQHF. CDR3 sequence (DNA): TGTGCCAGCAGCTTAGGCAGGGGGCCGGGTCAGCCCCAGCATTTT. V is TRBV7-6 and J is TRBJ1-5; TRBD1 agrees at 8 bases. Germline V lookup: CDR1 SGHVS, CDR2 FNYEAQ. The J segment lost 6 bases and the V segment lost 1 base, leaving 5 bases of the junction unmatched. The CDR3 loop spans 15 amino acids.

This clone appeared a single time. The rearrangement uses TRBV4-3 and TRBJ1-5; D possibly corresponds to TRBD1 (5 bases). Germline CDR1 is LGHNA and CDR2 is YSLEER. This CDR3 has 14 amino acids. Trimming removed 0 bases at V and 7 bases at J, with 10 bases between. The CDR3 region has the DNA TGCGCCAGCAGCCAAGACAGGGCAGGGCAGCCCCAGCATTTT. As protein: CASSQDRAGQPQHF.

CDR3 protein: CASSLSGTGGTEAFF. In DNA, the CDR3 is TGTGCCAGTAGTTTATCCGGGACAGGGGGCACTGAAGCTTTCTTT. The V call is TRBV19, the J call TRBJ1-1; 11 bases fit TRBD1. There are 15 residues in the CDR3. V trimming: 5 bases; J trimming: 4 bases; junction bases outside the gene matches: 6. Germline V gene sequence: CDR1 LNHDA, CDR2 SQIVND (reference sequence).

A single count supports this clone. V and J are TRBV4-1 and TRBJ2-1; TRBD2 matches at 16 bases. Unmatched junction bases numbered 6, after V lost 3 bases and J lost 7 bases. The germline CDR1 and CDR2 sequences are MGHRA and YSYEKL. This CDR3 is 17 amino acids long. The CDR3 DNA sequence: TGCGCCAGCAGCCAGGGACTAGCGGGAGGGTTTGTTAATGAGCAGTTCTTC. Protein: CASSQGLAGGFVNEQFF.

This clone has only one observation. The chain joins TRBV2 to TRBJ1-6; D is unresolved. The CDR3 runs to 15 residues. In germline, CDR1 is SNHLY, CDR2 FYNNEI. V lost 8 bases and J lost 2, with 13 bases in between. The CDR3 DNA follows: TGTGCCAGCTCTGAAGCGAGGACCTATAATTCACCCCTCCACTTT. It yields the protein CASSEARTYNSPLHF. Drawing the rest from reference TRBV2 and TRBJ1-6, the complete variable domain is EPEVTQTPSHQVTQMGQEVILRCVPISNHLYFYWYRQILGQKVEFLVSFYNNEISEKSEIFDDQFSVERPDGSNFTLKIRSTKLEDSAMYFCASSEARTYNSPLHFGNGTRLTVT.

This chain connects TRBV4-1 to TRBJ2-1; D is perhaps TRBD2 (6 bases). CDR1 and CDR2 from the germline V gene are MGHRA and YSYEKL. The CDR3 consists of 14 residues. The V gene lost 1 base and the J gene lost 6 bases, with 10 bases spanning the gap. CDR3 bases: TGCGCCAGCAGCCAAGGACTAGTAGCCAATGAGCAGTTCTTC. This sequence encodes CASSQGLVANEQFF.

The V and J genes are TRBV10-3 and TRBJ1-1; D is undetermined. The CDR3 is 12 amino acids. V was pared by 4 bases and J by 6 bases, with 9 bases between. CDR1 is ENHRY, CDR2 SYGVKD, per germline. The CDR3 nucleotides are TGTGCCATCAGTGGGACGGATTCTGAAGCTTTCTTT. Residues: CAISGTDSEAFF.

The chain uses TRBV12-3 or TRBV12-4 and TRBJ2-5; D is ambiguous. Trimming cost V 3 bases and J 5 bases, with 10 bases left between them. The CDR3 sequence is 13 residues long. The CDR3 reads CASSFSTGETQYF. Written as DNA, the CDR3 is TGTGCCAGCAGTTTTTCCACGGGTGAGACCCAGTACTTC.

This clone was picked up one time. V gene TRBV9 combines with J gene TRBJ1-2; TRBD1 aligns across 9 bases. The CDR3 spans 16 residues. The V gene end was trimmed by 4 bases and the J gene end by 9 bases; junction bases not matched to a gene: 16. In germline, CDR1 is SGDLS, CDR2 YYNGEE. CDR3 sequence: CASSRGQGKPPKSYTF. In DNA, the CDR3 is TGTGCCAGCAGCAGAGGACAGGGGAAACCCCCTAAGAGCTACACCTTC.

V and J are TRBV19 and TRBJ2-7; 8 bases agree with TRBD1. This CDR3 has 16 residues. After removal of 5 bases from V and 0 bases from J, the junction contained 9 bases not matched to a gene. Germline CDR1 LNHDA, CDR2 SQIVND (reference sequence). CDR3 amino acids: CASSDPGQDNSYEQYF. The CDR3 DNA reads as TGTGCCAGTAGTGATCCGGGACAGGACAACTCCTACGAGCAGTACTTC.

The V and J genes are TRBV7-2 and TRBJ1-1; 11 nucleotides align to TRBD1. Trimming removed 1 base from V and 4 bases from J; junction bases left unmatched: 2. Germline V gives CDR1 SGHTA, CDR2 FQGNSA. The CDR3 runs 15 residues. CDR3 nucleotide sequence: TGTGCCAGCAGCTTAGGCGGGACAGGGGGCACTGAAGCTTTCTTT. Its protein product is CASSLGGTGGTEAFF.

This CDR3 is CASSLGFGTGANYGYTF. In DNA, the CDR3 is TGCGCCAGCAGCTTGGGGTTCGGGACAGGGGCTAACTATGGCTACACCTTC. This chain connects TRBV5-1 to TRBJ1-2, with 10 positions matching TRBD1. Germline V gene sequence: CDR1 SGHRS, CDR2 YFSETQ. This CDR3 region has 17 residues. V shed 0 bases, J shed 0 bases, and the junction held 5 bases outside the gene matches.

The chain is built from TRBV30 and TRBJ1-4; D possibly corresponds to TRBD1 (5 bases). V shed 6 bases and J shed 3 bases, with 11 bases lying between them. This CDR3 region has 13 residues. Germline assignment: CDR1 GTSNPN and CDR2 SVGIG (reference sequence). The CDR3 reads CACPGRSNEKLFF. CDR3 nucleotides: TGTGCCTGTCCGGGACGGTCTAATGAAAAACTGTTTTTT. Together with reference TRBV30 and TRBJ1-4, the CDR3 gives the full variable domain: SQTIHQWPATLVQPVGSPLSLECTVEGTSNPNLYWYRQAAGRGLQLLFYSVGIGQISSEVPQNLSASRPQDRQFILSSKKLLLSDSGFYLCACPGRSNEKLFFGSGTQLSVL.